Following are 19 T cell receptor beta chains from one sample sequenced in a study of CXCR3-negative and CXCR3-positive naive CD8 T cells. These receptors are not linked to any known antigen. Overall study findings and caveats: Against CXCR3-negative naive cells, CXCR3-positive naive cells showed more hydrophobic TRB CDR3s.

Preparation of TRB cDNA libraries relied on 5' RACE carrying UMI labels. TCRdb reanalyzed the 5' RACE reads and collapses them to one entry per CDR3 protein, without DNA. The sample table sets out approximately 48,000 distinct CDR3 sequences. Sequencing was performed on naive CXCR3+ CD8+ T cells from blood. Subset meaning: CD45RO-CCR7+CD27+CD95- naive CD8+ T cells expressing CXCR3 (TNR3+). The receptors were sampled from a human donor in good health. Some clones in this sample may be carry-over from other donors' samples.

The chain joins TRBV10-1 to TRBJ2-2; the TRBD1 assignment by TCRdb is unverifiable without DNA. The CDR3 totals 14 residues. Germline V lookup: CDR1 WNHNN, CDR2 SYGVQD (reference sequence). The CDR3 spells CASSSDSYTGELFF.

The chain has TRBV3-1 and TRBJ1-5. The CDR3 totals 15 residues. Per germline, CDR1 LGHDT and CDR2 YNNKEL (reference sequence). Here the CDR3 reads CASSQDIGTNQPQHF. The full variable domain, in which reference TRBV3-1 and TRBJ1-5 provide the parts outside the CDR3, is DTAVSQTPKYLVTQMGNDKSIKCEQNLGHDTMYWYKQDSKKFLKIMFSYNNKELIINETVPNRFSPKSPDKAHLNLHINSLELGDSAVYFCASSQDIGTNQPQHFGDGTRLSIL.

This sequence joins TRBV7-6 and TRBJ2-7; without DNA, the TCRdb call of TRBD2 cannot be checked. The CDR3 spans 17 residues. Germline CDR1 reads SGHVS; CDR2 reads FNYEAQ. CDR3 amino acids: CASSPGGVAGDLREQYF.

This chain links TRBV4-2 with TRBJ1-2. Germline assignment: CDR1 LGHNA and CDR2 YNFKEQ. The CDR3 is made up of 12 amino acids. The CDR3 loop reads CASSRREYGYTF.

The chain combines TRBV20-1 with TRBJ2-1; TCRdb indicates TRBD2, and absent DNA this call remains unverified. This CDR3 has 19 residues. The germline V gene has CDR1 DFQATT and CDR2 SNEGSKA (reference sequence). The CDR3 here is CSARELAGGSGSSYNEQFF.

V gene TRBV6-2 or TRBV6-3 combines with J gene TRBJ1-1. This CDR3 is built from 13 residues. CDR1 is MNHEY, CDR2 SVGEGT, per germline. CDR3 in amino acids: CASSYAGSTEAFF.

This chain connects TRBV20-1 to TRBJ2-1; TCRdb's D call of TRBD1 is untestable without DNA. CDR3 length: 14 residues. Germline CDR1 DFQATT, CDR2 SNEGSKA (reference sequence). CDR3: CSVAGTGQNNEQFF.

The J gene is TRBJ2-1, the V gene TRBV24-1. The length of the CDR3 is 14 residues. Per the germline V gene, CDR1 is KGHDR and CDR2 is SFDVKD. Here the CDR3 reads CATRSVGNYNEQFF.

The chain recombines TRBV14 with TRBJ1-6; the D call from TCRdb, TRBD1, cannot be confirmed without DNA. CDR1 and CDR2 from the germline V gene are SGHDN and FVKESK. The CDR3 has 15 residues. CDR3 protein: CASSLTQGANSPLHF.

This chain connects TRBV29-1 to TRBJ2-2. The CDR3 contains 14 residues. Germline CDR1 and CDR2: SQVTM and ANQGSEA. The CDR3 loop reads CSVGKVGDTGELFF.

V usage is TRBV7-8 and J usage is TRBJ1-2; TCRdb's D gene call, TRBD1, goes unchecked for lack of DNA. The CDR3 spans 15 residues. CDR1 is SGHVS, CDR2 FQNEAQ, per germline. CDR3 loop: CASSLGAGQTYGYTF.

The chain couples TRBV6-5 to TRBJ2-2; there is no DNA to check the TCRdb D call of TRBD1. The germline V gene encodes CDR1 MNHEY and CDR2 SVGAGI. This CDR3 has 16 residues. The CDR3 protein is CASSPRYQENTGELFF.

The V gene is TRBV13, the J gene TRBJ2-5; TCRdb reports TRBD1, a call that lacks DNA to check it against. Germline V gives CDR1 PRHDT, CDR2 FYEKMQ (reference sequence). The CDR3 consists of 14 residues. CDR3 amino acids: CASSATGGRETQYF.

The genes are TRBV11-3 and TRBJ2-7; as DNA is missing, the TRBD1 call by TCRdb cannot be tested. The germline V gene has CDR1 SGHNT and CDR2 YENEEA. The CDR3 runs to 13 residues. The CDR3 here is CASSDGGAYEQYF.

The chain recombines TRBV4-3 with TRBJ1-2; with no DNA, the TCRdb D assignment of TRBD1 cannot be verified. CDR3 size: 15 residues. Germline lookup yields CDR1 LGHNA and CDR2 YSLEER. The CDR3 spells CASSQDRGGNYGYTF.

The V and J genes are TRBV6-4 and TRBJ1-1. This CDR3 is built from 18 residues. CDR1 is MRHNA, CDR2 SNTAGT, per germline. CDR3 in amino acids: CASSQTPIAWGEGTEAFF.

This chain uses TRBV20-1 with TRBJ1-4. Looked up from germline, CDR1 is DFQATT and CDR2 is SNEGSKA (reference sequence). CDR3 length: 16 residues. The chain's CDR3 is CSARVDSAGLTEKLFF.

This chain joins TRBV7-2 and TRBJ1-4. The CDR3 is 14 residues long. Germline V gene lookup returns CDR1 SGHTA and CDR2 FQGNSA. This CDR3 is CASSFEDSDEKLFF. Full variable domain (missing parts from reference TRBV7-2 and TRBJ1-4): GAGVSQSPSNKVTEKGKDVELRCDPISGHTALYWYRQSLGQGLEFLIYFQGNSAPDKSGLPSDRFSAERTGGSVSTLTIQRTQQEDSAVYLCASSFEDSDEKLFFGSGTQLSVL.

The genes are TRBV28 and TRBJ2-7. This CDR3 has 14 residues. From germline, CDR1 is MDHEN and CDR2 SYDVKM. The CDR3 loop reads CASSQDRSSYEQYF.